This TCR beta chain was identified during a study of T cell responses to AZD1222 COVID-19 vaccine. Findings and caveats of the study: Nearly half of spike-specific TCRs reportedly target variant regions that are unmutated in the B.1.351 and B.1.1.7 variants. Baseline serology detected seropositivity in only a handful of AZD1222 recipients.

Sequencing used immunoSEQ multiplex PCR; TCRdb keeps in-frame clones, though not all of them. The sample has more than 55,000 clones, 85% to 90% seen once. Comments on this clone: Antigen unknown.

This CDR3 is built from 17 residues. The germline V gene has CDR1 SEHNR and CDR2 FQNEAQ (reference sequence). Trimming at V came to 5 bases and at J to 4 bases, leaving 15 bases not matched to a gene. Second-dose schedules of about 4 or about 12 weeks were combined. The sample here was peripheral blood, taken 28 days after the second AZD1222 dose. The genes are TRBV7-9 and TRBJ2-5, with 8 bases aligning to TRBD2. This receptor was taken from an adult who received the AZD1222 COVID-19 vaccine. CDR3 bases: TGTGCCAGCAGCCAGCCCCCGGGAGCGGGAGAGGGAGAGACCCAGTACTTC. Translation gives CASSQPPGAGEGETQYF.